Below, 25 T cell receptor beta chains from the same sample are listed, as sequenced in a study of technical replicates of blood from a handful of donors listed by TCRdb under 2017. Preparation of the library involved the immunoSEQ multiplex PCR assay. TCRdb holds this immuneACCESS table with in-frame rearrangements only. Some clones are missing; in checked studies, unresolved V genes explain under half, and the rest has no known cause. Present in this sample are 75,000 to 95,000 clones, around 94% of which were seen just once. The ten largest clones capture approximately 0.25% of the sample. Sequenced material: T cells isolated from PBMCs. Every receptor here comes from a human donor in good health.

The CDR3 DNA follows: TGCGCCAGCAGCTCGGGTCTTGGGGCTCTCTACGAGCAGTACTTC. Translation gives CASSSGLGALYEQYF. The chain employs TRBV5-1 and TRBJ2-7, with D possibly being TRBD1 (5 bases). Deletions cut 3 bases from V and 3 bases from J, with 16 bases between. The CDR3 length is 15 residues. The germline CDR1 and CDR2 sequences are SGHRS and YFSETQ.

The chain uses TRBV2 and TRBJ1-6; D might be TRBD1 (6 bases). V lost 8 bases and J lost 8, with 10 bases in between. Germline assignment: CDR1 SNHLY and CDR2 FYNNEI. This CDR3 comprises 12 residues. The DNA for the CDR3 is TGTGCCAGCCAGGACAGCCATTCACCCCTCCACTTT. This codes for CASQDSHSPLHF.

The gene calls are TRBV27 and TRBJ1-6; 7 bases fit TRBD1. Germline-derived CDR1 and CDR2 are MNHEY and SMNVEV (reference sequence). The CDR3 is 17 amino acids. J was trimmed by 11 bases and V by 5 bases; bases with no gene match: 18. CDR3 loop: CASSPWGQSPIRPPLHF. CDR3 nucleotides: TGTGCCAGCAGTCCTTGGGGACAGTCGCCGATTCGGCCACCCCTCCACTTT.

V gene TRBV5-1 combines with J gene TRBJ2-3, with D possibly TRBD1 on 6 matching bases. The CDR3 has 16 amino acids. Germline V CDR1 and CDR2: SGHRS, YFSETQ. The V end was cut by 0 bases, the J end by 1 base, with 12 bases between. The CDR3 is CASSLGPRTGTDTQYF. Here the CDR3 DNA reads TGCGCCAGCAGCTTGGGTCCCCGGACAGGCACAGATACGCAGTATTTT.

V is TRBV7-8 and J is TRBJ2-7; 9 bases match TRBD1. Germline-derived CDR1 and CDR2 are SGHVS and FQNEAQ. V shed 5 bases and J 12 bases; nucleotides not matched to a gene: 17. The CDR3 consists of 15 residues. The CDR3 region is CASSPERTGAQSMYF. CDR3 bases: TGTGCCAGCAGCCCCGAGCGGACAGGGGCCCAGAGCATGTACTTC.

The gene calls are TRBV5-1 and TRBJ2-5, with TRBD2 as a possible D gene (5 bases). V was cut by 0 bases and J by 5 bases, with 11 bases left in between. The length of the CDR3 is 14 residues. CDR1 and CDR2 from the germline V gene are SGHRS and YFSETQ. CDR3 sequence (DNA): TGCGCCAGCAGCTTGGGGCTAGCTGGGGAGACCCAGTACTTC. This sequence encodes CASSLGLAGETQYF.

The V and J genes are TRBV15 and TRBJ1-5; TRBD1 matches 9 bases. CDR1 is LNHNV and CDR2 is YYDKDF in the germline V gene (reference sequence). With 3 bases clipped from V and 7 bases from J, the junction kept 4 bases outside the gene matches. CDR3 size: 14 residues. The CDR3 nucleotides are TGTGCCACCAGCAGTACAGGGGGCGTCCAGCCCCAGCATTTT. As protein: CATSSTGGVQPQHF.

The chain uses TRBV5-6 and TRBJ1-6; D is ambiguous. V was clipped by 4 bases and J by 10 bases, with 18 bases between them. This CDR3 has 15 amino acids. Germline assignment: CDR1 SGHDT and CDR2 YYEEEE. CDR3 sequence: CASSIYTGFRSPLHF. DNA of the CDR3: TGTGCCAGCAGCATTTATACCGGTTTTAGATCACCCCTCCACTTT.

This clone was counted a few times. The V gene is TRBV28, the J gene TRBJ1-1, with 11 bases aligning to TRBD1. CDR1 is MDHEN, CDR2 SYDVKM, per germline. V lost 6 bases and J lost 5; bases outside the gene matches: 11. There are 16 residues in the CDR3. CDR3 nucleotide sequence: TGTGCCAGCAGCCTGGTGGAGGGACAGGGGGAGACTGAAGCTTTCTTT. Its translation is CASSLVEGQGETEAFF.

This chain links TRBV19 with TRBJ2-7; TRBD1 might be the D (5 bases). Between the trimmed V and J ends, which lost 3 bases and 5 bases, there was a span of 14 bases. CDR3 length: 14 amino acids. Germline CDR1 reads LNHDA; CDR2 reads SQIVND (reference sequence). The CDR3 nucleotides are TGTGCCAGTAGTATGTCAGGGAAGACGAACGAGCAGTACTTC. It codes for CASSMSGKTNEQYF.

This CDR3 reads CASPDSDSYGYTF. CDR3 in DNA: TGTGCCAGCCCGGATTCCGACAGCTATGGCTACACCTTC. The chain carries TRBV2 and TRBJ1-2; D is perhaps TRBD1 (5 bases). This CDR3 has 13 amino acids. V was cut by 8 bases and J by 4 bases, with 14 bases left in between. Germline CDR1 is SNHLY and CDR2 is FYNNEI.

The chain recombines TRBV6-5 with TRBJ1-5, with D unclear. CDR1 is MNHEY and CDR2 is SVGAGI in the germline V gene. Trimming left V 4 bases short and J 3 bases short, with 7 bases between. CDR3 length equals 13 residues. CDR3 residues: CASSLRVNQPQHF. As DNA, the CDR3 is TGTGCCAGCAGTTTGCGGGTCAATCAGCCCCAGCATTTT.

This chain joins TRBV19 and TRBJ2-2, with 10 bases lining up with TRBD2. Germline V lookup: CDR1 LNHDA, CDR2 SQIVND (reference sequence). The CDR3 extends over 16 amino acids. Unmatched junction bases numbered 8, after V lost 4 bases and J lost 6 bases. The CDR3 region is CASSTLAGVNPGELFF. In DNA, the CDR3 is TGTGCCAGTAGTACTCTAGCGGGAGTTAATCCCGGGGAGCTGTTTTTT.

Concerning this clone itself: One end of the junction varies from germline; a read error may be responsible. V gene TRBV5-4 combines with J gene TRBJ2-7; weak D call: TRBD2 (6 bases). CDR3 size: 13 residues. Germline V gene data show CDR1 as SGHNT and CDR2 as YYREEE (reference sequence). CDR3 protein: CASSLVEGYEQYF. The CDR3 coding sequence is TGTGCCAGCAGTTTGGTGGAGGGCTACGAGCAGTACTTC.

The gene calls are TRBV5-1 and TRBJ1-2, with D perhaps TRBD1 (5 bases). This CDR3 has 13 amino acids. Germline assignment: CDR1 SGHRS and CDR2 YFSETQ. Trimming took off 4 bases at V and 6 bases at J, with 13 bases between the two ends. CDR3 sequence (DNA): TGCGCCAGCAGCCCGGGGACTGCTCATGGCTACACCTTC. As protein: CASSPGTAHGYTF.

The chain carries TRBV28 and TRBJ2-7; TRBD2 matches 7 bases. V dropped 4 bases and J dropped 2; count of bases not matched to a gene: 8. Looked up from germline, CDR1 is MDHEN and CDR2 is SYDVKM. The CDR3 is 15 residues long. The CDR3 region is CASSSRGGSAYEQYF. As DNA, the CDR3 is TGTGCCAGCAGTTCCCGGGGCGGGAGTGCCTACGAGCAGTACTTC.

V is TRBV2 and J is TRBJ2-3; 9 positions match TRBD2. The V and J ends lost 9 bases and 4 bases, in that order; junction bases with no gene match: 11. This CDR3 has 15 residues. In germline, CDR1 is SNHLY, CDR2 FYNNEI. The CDR3 loop reads CARDFSGRGSDTQYF. The CDR3 DNA reads TGTGCCAGAGATTTTAGCGGGAGAGGGTCAGATACGCAGTATTTT.

The CDR3 region has the DNA TGTGCCAGCAGCTCGTGGACAGGGCACTATGGCTACACCTTC. Amino acids: CASSSWTGHYGYTF. The rearrangement uses TRBV5-5 and TRBJ1-2; 8 bases align to TRBD1. Germline CDR1 is SGHKS and CDR2 is YYEKEE (reference sequence). CDR3 length: 14 residues. V lost 3 bases to trimming and J lost 3 bases; unmatched junction nucleotides: 4.

The chain links TRBV28 to TRBJ1-2; D remains unclear. V shed 10 bases and J shed 7 bases, with 7 bases lying between them. CDR1 is MDHEN and CDR2 is SYDVKM in the germline V gene. The CDR3 covers 9 residues. DNA of the CDR3: TGTGCCACCGGGGTTGGCTACACCTTC. Translating gives CATGVGYTF.

This chain links TRBV6-1 with TRBJ2-1; maybe TRBD2 (5 bases). The germline V and J ends were trimmed by 0 bases and 9 bases, with 12 bases remaining between them. Germline V gene data show CDR1 as MNHNS and CDR2 as SASEGT. The CDR3 totals 14 residues. CDR3 sequence reads: CASSEALWGAEQFF. The CDR3 DNA reads TGTGCCAGCAGTGAAGCGCTATGGGGAGCTGAGCAGTTCTTC.

This clone was seen only once. V gene TRBV14 combines with J gene TRBJ2-3; no reliable D call. From germline, CDR1 is SGHDN and CDR2 FVKESK. This CDR3 is built from 15 residues. V shed 1 base and J shed 0 bases, with 8 bases lying between them. The CDR3 here is CASSQGVASTDTQYF. The CDR3 DNA sequence: TGTGCCAGCAGCCAAGGGGTAGCAAGCACAGATACGCAGTATTTT.

The chain couples TRBV6-1 to TRBJ2-7; maybe TRBD1 (5 bases). CDR1 is MNHNS, CDR2 SASEGT, per germline. This CDR3 spans 13 amino acids. The germline V and J ends were trimmed by 1 base and 3 bases, with 7 bases remaining between them. CDR3 in amino acids: CASSEETVYEQYF. The CDR3 DNA reads as TGTGCCAGCAGTGAAGAGACAGTCTACGAGCAGTACTTC.

The chain employs TRBV28 and TRBJ1-2; D unresolved. Looked up from germline, CDR1 is MDHEN and CDR2 is SYDVKM. Trimming took off 1 base at V and 2 bases at J, with 8 bases between the two ends. CDR3 length: 14 residues. The CDR3 bases are TGTGCCAGCAGTTTATCTGGCAGAAACTATGGCTACACCTTC. Encoded protein: CASSLSGRNYGYTF.

The CDR3 loop reads CASSVERTDTQYF. CDR3 DNA sequence: TGTGCCAGCAGCGTAGAGAGGACAGATACGCAGTATTTT. The chain has TRBV9 and TRBJ2-3, with D unresolved. Trimming took off 0 bases at V and 3 bases at J, with 5 bases between the two ends. The CDR3 consists of 13 residues. From germline, CDR1 is SGDLS and CDR2 YYNGEE.

The chain is built from TRBV29-1 and TRBJ1-2; tentative D call: TRBD1 (6 bases). The V and J ends lost 6 bases and 4 bases respectively, with 12 bases between them. Germline lookup yields CDR1 SQVTM and CDR2 ANQGSEA. This CDR3 region has 12 residues. CDR3 loop: CSVERTAYGYTF. CDR3 coding DNA: TGCAGCGTAGAAAGGACAGCCTATGGCTACACCTTC.